The 12 T cell receptor beta chains below all came from one sample that was sequenced in a study of metastatic and nonmetastatic thyroid tumors. MiXCR was used by TCRdb to re-call the PCR reads. The data contain tens of thousands of clones, approximately 25% of them seen just once; the ten biggest clones take up about 15%. There were no patients who had received any treatment before thyroid surgery. The sequenced material came from tumor tissue. The receptors here all came from a female donor with papillary thyroid cancer or a benign thyroid nodule (not recorded which). Some clones in this sample may be carry-over from other donors' samples.

The chain is built from TRBV6-5 and TRBJ2-2; TRBD2 aligns across 8 bases. The length of the CDR3 is 16 residues. Germline CDR1 and CDR2: MNHEY and SVGAGI. The ends lost 3 bases at V and 6 bases at J; junction bases unmatched: 9. CDR3 loop: CASSYGAGASSGELFF. The CDR3 coding sequence is TGTGCCAGCAGTTATGGAGCGGGGGCCTCCTCCGGGGAGCTGTTTTTT.

This clone has just a few counts. The chain couples TRBV15 to TRBJ2-7; D perhaps matches TRBD1 (6 bases). The V gene lost 1 base and the J gene lost 1 base, with 14 bases spanning the gap. CDR3 size: 16 residues. Looked up from germline, CDR1 is LNHNV and CDR2 is YYDKDF (reference sequence). The CDR3 here is CATSRGGRGRSYEQYF. The DNA for the CDR3 is TGTGCCACCAGCAGAGGCGGCAGGGGCCGTTCCTACGAGCAGTACTTC.

The chain recombines TRBV6-1 with TRBJ2-7; 7 nucleotides match TRBD1. The CDR3 runs to 14 residues. Trimming removed 6 bases from V and 5 bases from J; junction bases left unmatched: 10. Germline V gene sequence: CDR1 MNHNS, CDR2 SASEGT. The CDR3 coding sequence is TGTGCCAGCAGCGGGACAGTCGGGTCAAACGAGCAGTACTTC. This sequence encodes CASSGTVGSNEQYF.

This clone was seen a handful of times. A read error may be the cause here, since a much bigger clone is one base away. The chain has TRBV7-3 and TRBJ2-1; D possibly corresponds to TRBD2 (5 bases). Looked up from germline, CDR1 is SGHTA and CDR2 is FQGTGA. V lost 5 bases and J 2 bases, leaving 10 bases between the germline ends. CDR3 length: 14 amino acids. The DNA of the CDR3 is TGTGCCAGCAGCCAGGACTCGGCCTACAATGAGCAGTTCTTC. Protein: CASSQDSAYNEQFF.

This clone was counted between two and nine times. V gene TRBV7-2 combines with J gene TRBJ2-7; 9 bases match TRBD2. The CDR3 spans 15 residues. Germline V gene data show CDR1 as SGHTA and CDR2 as FQGNSA. J was trimmed by 2 bases and V by 7 bases; bases with no gene match: 9. Written as DNA, the CDR3 is TGTGCCAGCACCTCGCAGCGGGGGGCCACCTACGAGCAGTACTTC. Protein product: CASTSQRGATYEQYF. Filled out from reference TRBV7-2 and TRBJ2-7, the complete variable domain reads GAGVSQSPSNKVTEKGKDVELRCDPISGHTALYWYRQSLGQGLEFLIYFQGNSAPDKSGLPSDRFSAERTGGSVSTLTIQRTQQEDSAVYLCASTSQRGATYEQYFGPGTRLTVT.

This clone was recorded a few times. The rearrangement uses TRBV10-3 and TRBJ1-3, with D hard to call. The CDR3 covers 16 residues. V dropped 4 bases and J dropped 0 bases, with 13 bases sitting between them. Germline V gene sequence: CDR1 ENHRY, CDR2 SYGVKD. The CDR3 reads CAISVGDLSSGNTIYF. The CDR3 region has the DNA TGTGCCATCAGTGTGGGAGACCTAAGCTCTGGAAACACCATATATTTT.

The chain links TRBV7-2 to TRBJ2-3; 9 bases are shared with TRBD2. The CDR3 has 16 amino acids. Trimming at V came to 1 base and at J to 0 bases, leaving 2 bases not matched to a gene. The germline gives CDR1 SGHTA, CDR2 FQGNSA. CDR3 sequence: CASSLGLAGSTDTQYF. The CDR3 DNA reads TGTGCCAGCAGCTTAGGGCTAGCGGGGAGCACAGATACGCAGTATTTT.

This clone was observed at least ten times. The chain uses TRBV29-1 and TRBJ2-7; D could derive from TRBD1 or TRBD2 (5 bases each). Trimming took 7 bases from V and 4 from J, leaving 8 bases between them. Germline CDR1 is SQVTM and CDR2 is ANQGSEA. The CDR3 contains 10 residues. Written as DNA, the CDR3 is TGCAGCGGAGGGGATTACGAGCAGTACTTC. Translation: CSGGDYEQYF.

V is TRBV4-1 and J is TRBJ1-5, with a tentative D call TRBD1 (5 bases). Trimming shortened V by 6 bases and J by 0 bases, and 12 bases separated the two germline ends. The germline V gene has CDR1 MGHRA and CDR2 YSYEKL. This CDR3 contains 15 residues. The CDR3: CASRPQEYSNQPQHF. The DNA of the CDR3 is TGCGCCAGCAGACCACAGGAGTATAGCAATCAGCCCCAGCATTTT.

In this sample, this clone turned up many times. The V call is TRBV5-1, the J call TRBJ2-3; 7 bases are a match to TRBD2. The CDR3 extends over 14 amino acids. Per germline, CDR1 SGHRS and CDR2 YFSETQ. The J segment lost 4 bases and the V segment lost 4 bases, leaving 6 bases of the junction unmatched. The CDR3 DNA reads TGCGCCAGCAGCCCGGGGGGAGCGGCAGATACGCAGTATTTT. This encodes CASSPGGAADTQYF. Looking up the rest from reference TRBV5-1 and TRBJ2-3 gives the full variable domain: KAGVTQTPRYLIKTRGQQVTLSCSPISGHRSVSWYQQTPGQGLQFLFEYFSETQRNKGNFPGRFSGRQFSNSRSEMNVSTLELGDSALYLCASSPGGAADTQYFGPGTRLTVL.

This clone was seen more than once but under ten times. The V and J genes are TRBV12-3 or TRBV12-4 and TRBJ2-7, with TRBD2 as a possible D gene (7 bases). Trimming shortened V by 5 bases and J by 2 bases, and 16 bases separated the two germline ends. The CDR3 is 15 residues long. The CDR3 sequence is CASSLLGGGPYEQYF. CDR3 coding DNA: TGTGCCAGCAGTCTCCTAGGGGGAGGGCCCTACGAGCAGTACTTC.

This clone is labeled medium-sized. The gene calls are TRBV4-2 and TRBJ2-7; D unresolved. Germline V lookup: CDR1 LGHNA, CDR2 YNFKEQ. The V gene lost 7 bases and the J gene lost 2 bases, with 18 bases spanning the gap. The length of the CDR3 is 15 residues. CDR3 sequence (DNA): TGTGCCAGCAAGTCCGCGTCATCAGCGACCTACGAGCAGTACTTC. Amino acids: CASKSASSATYEQYF.